This T cell receptor beta chain originates from a study of regulatory T cells in long-lasting Graves disease. As for time point: newly diagnosed GD, antithyroid drugs for less than 3 months. The authors made the TCR library using RNA they extracted from PBMCs. This clonotype was observed many times. Building the TCR beta libraries relied on iRepertoire HTBI primers, and CDR3 regions underwent Arm-PCR. In the authors' workflow: Overall, samples carried over 60 TRBV and about 15 TRBJ segments. Using its own MiXCR run on the multiplex PCR reads, TCRdb lists one record per CDR3 protein. None of the V and J calls come from the authors' own analysis; TCRdb made them. The data contain 440,000 or so distinct CDR3 sequences, approximately 16% of them seen just once; the ten biggest clones take up around a tenth. These data were likewise used in another study, on T cells in Graves' hyperthyroidism and ophthalmopathy. In that study: Most clonotypes that expanded in the thyroid above 0.001 also showed up in blood. For ophthalmopathy, model prediction preceded onset by a median approximately 6 months.

The TCR sequence derives from a woman under 40 with Graves disease. This specimen consisted of peripheral blood mononuclear cells (PBMCs), obtained at new diagnosis, from a patient treated with antithyroid drugs.

Written as DNA, the CDR3 is TGTGCCAGCAGGAGGGGACTAGCCAACAATGAGCAGTTCTTC. Protein: CASRRGLANNEQFF. This chain links TRBV2 with TRBJ2-1, with 9 positions matching TRBD2. The CDR3 sequence is 14 residues long. V shed 6 bases, J shed 5 bases, and the junction held 5 bases outside the gene matches. Germline assignment: CDR1 SNHLY and CDR2 FYNNEI. Full variable domain (rest looked up from reference TRBV2 and TRBJ2-1): EPEVTQTPSHQVTQMGQEVILRCVPISNHLYFYWYRQILGQKVEFLVSFYNNEISEKSEIFDDQFSVERPDGSNFTLKIRSTKLEDSAMYFCASRRGLANNEQFFGPGTRLTVL.